The 21 T cell receptor beta chains below were found in one sample sequenced in a study of neurological immune-mediated disorders. TCRdb reprocessed the 5' RACE reads via MiXCR and lists one record per CDR3 protein. Of tens of thousands of distinct CDR3 sequences in the sample, 3.5% to 5% are singletons; the top ten hold around 5%. The sample comprised PBMCs. The origin of the receptors is a woman aged 60 to 75 with multiple sclerosis.

In its sample, this clonotype was seen many times. J is TRBJ2-3 and V is TRBV7-2; D is undetermined. V lost 5 bases, J lost 1 base, and 4 bases lay in between. There are 12 residues in the CDR3. Germline assignment: CDR1 SGHTA and CDR2 FQGNSA. Written as DNA, the CDR3 is TGTGCCAGCAGCCTCCGCACAGATACGCAGTATTTT. It codes for CASSLRTDTQYF.

In its sample, this clonotype was seen many times. The genes are TRBV20-1 and TRBJ2-5, with D hard to call. The CDR3 runs to 11 residues. Deletions cut 3 bases from V and 5 bases from J, with 7 bases between. Germline lookup yields CDR1 DFQATT and CDR2 SNEGSKA (reference sequence). The CDR3 protein is CSASSRETQYF. The CDR3 DNA follows: TGCAGTGCTAGTTCTCGTGAGACCCAGTACTTC.

This clonotype came up many times. CDR3 residues: CASSVGVRGGLNEQFF. The CDR3, as DNA: TGTGCCAGCAGCGTCGGTGTGAGGGGGGGCCTTAATGAGCAGTTCTTC. The rearrangement joins TRBV9 to TRBJ2-1; tentative D call: TRBD2 (7 bases). This CDR3 region has 16 residues. The germline V gene has CDR1 SGDLS and CDR2 YYNGEE. V lost 2 bases and J lost 7, with 19 bases in between.

There are many counts of this clonotype. The CDR3 is CAISESGWGGANVLTF. Here the CDR3 DNA reads TGTGCCATCAGTGAATCCGGGTGGGGAGGGGCCAACGTCCTGACTTTC. The rearrangement uses TRBV10-3 and TRBJ2-6; D is ambiguous. The length of the CDR3 is 16 residues. Deletions cut 3 bases from V and 4 bases from J, with 13 bases between. Germline CDR1 ENHRY, CDR2 SYGVKD.

This clonotype was observed many times. V and J are TRBV5-1 and TRBJ2-3, with D possibly matching TRBD1 (6 bases). Germline V gene lookup returns CDR1 SGHRS and CDR2 YFSETQ. The CDR3 sequence is 15 residues long. The germline V and J ends were trimmed by 5 bases and 9 bases, with 22 bases remaining between them. CDR3 residues: CASSRQGDEGGTQYF. DNA for the CDR3: TGCGCCAGCAGTCGCCAGGGAGATGAAGGGGGAACGCAGTATTTT. The full variable domain, with the rest looked up from reference TRBV5-1 and TRBJ2-3, is KAGVTQTPRYLIKTRGQQVTLSCSPISGHRSVSWYQQTPGQGLQFLFEYFSETQRNKGNFPGRFSGRQFSNSRSEMNVSTLELGDSALYLCASSRQGDEGGTQYFGPGTRLTVL.

There are many counts of this clonotype. CDR3 in amino acids: CASSPIRGDEKLFF. Here the CDR3 DNA reads TGCGCCAGCAGTCCGATAAGGGGCGATGAAAAACTGTTTTTT. V gene TRBV5-1 combines with J gene TRBJ1-4, with D possibly TRBD1 on 5 matching bases. CDR1 and CDR2 (germline): SGHRS, YFSETQ. CDR3 length equals 14 residues. V gave up 5 bases and J gave up 6 bases, with 14 bases separating them.

In its sample, this clonotype ranks as medium-sized. The chain combines TRBV5-1 with TRBJ1-1; D is uncertain. CDR3 size: 13 residues. V shed 2 bases and J shed 2 bases, with 7 bases lying between them. Germline V lookup: CDR1 SGHRS, CDR2 YFSETQ. This chain's CDR3 is CASSFGPNTEAFF. As DNA, the CDR3 is TGCGCCAGCAGCTTCGGGCCCAACACTGAAGCTTTCTTT.

This clonotype has a count of ten or more. CDR3 bases: TGTGCCTCCCGGATCAGGGGCACAGATACGCAGTATTTT. This encodes CASRIRGTDTQYF. This rearrangement joins TRBV30 to TRBJ2-3; possibly TRBD1 for D (5 bases). The CDR3 extends over 13 amino acids. Germline V lookup: CDR1 GTSNPN, CDR2 SVGIG (reference sequence). V lost 7 bases and J 1 base, leaving 12 bases between the germline ends.

This clonotype appeared many times. The chain carries TRBV5-1 and TRBJ2-3; D uncertain. Germline V CDR1 and CDR2: SGHRS, YFSETQ. V was trimmed by 4 bases and J by 3 bases, leaving 12 bases between them. This CDR3 has 14 amino acids. The CDR3 reads CASSEDAPTDTQYF. Here the CDR3 DNA reads TGCGCCAGCAGCGAAGACGCCCCGACAGATACGCAGTATTTT.

This clonotype has only a few counts. The rearrangement links TRBV14 to TRBJ2-1; either TRBD1 or TRBD2 may fit D (7 bases each). This CDR3 has 16 amino acids. Germline V gene sequence: CDR1 SGHDN, CDR2 FVKESK. Trimming removed 4 bases from V and 0 bases from J, with 13 bases in between. Here the CDR3 DNA reads TGTGCCAGCAGCCGACAGGGACTAAGCTCCTACAATGAGCAGTTCTTC. Translated, it gives CASSRQGLSSYNEQFF.

In this sample, this clonotype turned up many times. The gene calls are TRBV20-1 and TRBJ2-7; tentatively, D is TRBD2 (5 bases). CDR3 length: 13 amino acids. Trimming took off 3 bases at V and 2 bases at J, with 11 bases between the two ends. The germline CDR1 and CDR2 sequences are DFQATT and SNEGSKA (reference sequence). The CDR3 is CSARSGSAYEQYV. The CDR3 nucleotides read TGCAGTGCTAGGAGTGGGAGCGCCTACGAGCAGTACGTC.

The table lists this clonotype with many counts. The chain recombines TRBV6-5 with TRBJ1-2; the D gene is possibly TRBD1 (5 bases). Between the trimmed V and J ends, which lost 6 bases and 7 bases, there was a span of 18 bases. There are 14 residues in the CDR3. Germline CDR1 is MNHEY and CDR2 is SVGAGI. DNA for the CDR3: TGTGCCAGCAGCCCCCCGGGGGGGGTGTTTGGCTACACCTTC. It translates to CASSPPGGVFGYTF.

There are many counts of this clonotype. J is TRBJ2-1 and V is TRBV7-2; the match to TRBD2 covers 8 bases. Germline CDR1 and CDR2: SGHTA and FQGNSA. The CDR3 contains 14 residues. Trimming cost V 5 bases and J 10 bases; bases outside gene matches: 10. The CDR3 bases are TGTGCCAGCAGCCTCTCCCCCTCGGGAGGGGAGCAGTTCTTC. This encodes CASSLSPSGGEQFF.

The sample holds many counts of this clonotype. The rearrangement joins TRBV27 to TRBJ2-1; unclear D gene. In germline, CDR1 is MNHEY, CDR2 SMNVEV (reference sequence). This CDR3 has 14 residues. Trimming took 0 bases from V and 4 from J, leaving 7 bases between them. As DNA, the CDR3 is TGTGCCAGCAGTTTATCTCCCAGTTACAATGAGCAGTTCTTC. Protein sequence: CASSLSPSYNEQFF.

The sample holds one count of this clonotype. This may come from a read error, since a much larger clone is one base off. The rearrangement links TRBV4-1 to TRBJ2-1; D is unresolved. V was trimmed by 0 bases and J by 14 bases, leaving 17 bases between them. Per germline, CDR1 MGHRA and CDR2 YSYEKL. The CDR3 totals 14 residues. This CDR3 reads CASSQDGGVNEKFF. The CDR3 DNA reads TGCGCCAGCAGCCAAGACGGTGGGGTAAACGAGAAGTTCTTC.

The rearrangement uses TRBV7-2 and TRBJ2-7, with 10 bases aligning to TRBD2. Germline V gene lookup returns CDR1 SGHTA and CDR2 FQGNSA. V was pared by 7 bases and J by 3 bases, with 6 bases of the junction left unmatched. CDR3 length: 14 amino acids. The DNA of the CDR3 is TGTGCCAGCACCCATAGCGGGGGGAACTACGAGCAGTACTTC. This gives the protein CASTHSGGNYEQYF.

A few counts support this clonotype. The chain recombines TRBV10-2 with TRBJ2-3; D call uncertain. The germline V gene has CDR1 WSHSY and CDR2 SAAADI. The CDR3 contains 14 residues. The V end was cut by 4 bases, the J end by 2 bases, with 10 bases between. The CDR3 loop reads CASSVNSLTDTQYF. In nucleotides, the CDR3 is TGCGCCAGCAGTGTAAATTCCCTCACAGATACGCAGTATTTT.

This clonotype was seen repeatedly, ten times or more. The chain has TRBV20-1 and TRBJ2-7; D gene unclear. The CDR3 spans 12 residues. With 5 bases removed from V and 1 base from J, the gap between germline ends came to 9 bases. Germline V CDR1 and CDR2: DFQATT, SNEGSKA (reference sequence). The CDR3 loop is CSAPGPSYEQYV. CDR3 nucleotides: TGCAGTGCTCCTGGACCTTCCTACGAGCAGTACGTC.

The gene calls are TRBV6-2 or TRBV6-3 and TRBJ2-7; no clear D gene. The CDR3 runs 13 residues. V dropped 10 bases and J dropped 9 bases, with 22 bases sitting between them. CDR1 and CDR2 from the germline V gene are MNHEY and SVGEGT. Here the CDR3 reads CATWTPALSAQYF. CDR3 bases: TGTGCCACCTGGACGCCCGCCTTATCGGCGCAGTACTTC.

This clonotype was seen repeatedly, ten times or more. The chain uses TRBV20-1 and TRBJ1-5; perhaps TRBD1 as D (5 bases). This CDR3 region has 14 residues. Germline-derived CDR1 and CDR2 are DFQATT and SNEGSKA (reference sequence). The V and J ends lost 6 bases and 7 bases respectively, with 19 bases between them. The DNA of the CDR3 is TGCAGTGCCACTGGGGGAGTCCCTGGGCAGCCCCAGCATTTT. Protein product: CSATGGVPGQPQHF.

This clonotype was seen a handful of times. The rearrangement joins TRBV10-3 to TRBJ2-5, with 9 positions matching TRBD1. The CDR3 consists of 15 residues. Losses at the gene ends were 6 bases for V and 3 bases for J; bases not matched to a gene: 8. In germline, CDR1 is ENHRY, CDR2 SYGVKD. This CDR3 reads CAIRRGGQGEETQYF. The CDR3 nucleotides are TGTGCCATCAGGAGAGGGGGACAGGGTGAAGAGACCCAGTACTTC.